This entry describes one TCR beta chain. TCRdb analysed the RT-PCR reads with MiXCR anew, one entry per CDR3 protein. Of about 680,000 distinct CDR3 sequences listed, 11% to 15% are singletons. With 6 bases clipped from V and 1 base from J, the junction kept 4 bases outside the gene matches. The CDR3 consists of 16 residues. Germline V gene lookup returns CDR1 WSHSY and CDR2 SAAADI. The chain combines TRBV10-2 with TRBJ2-6, with TRBD1 identical over 9 bases. The sequenced material came from memory CD4+ T cells from blood. This sequence originates from a female donor in good health, serving as a healthy control. CDR3 residues: CASRDRGGSGANVLTF. The CDR3 DNA reads as TGCGCCAGCAGGGACAGGGGAGGGTCTGGGGCCAACGTCCTGACTTTC.